Here is one T cell receptor (beta chain) with its context. In the original processing: Amplification with reference gene primers provided the estimates of nucleated cell counts. Sequencing was performed with immunoSEQ multiplex PCR; in TCRdb, only in-frame clones are kept and a portion is missing. That table gives V, J and clone size, and the DNA gave D and trimming. The sample lists roughly 80,000 clones, 85% to 90% occurring once. The entry originates in a study of blood T cell repertoires in COVID-19. Overall study context: Sites in the United States, Italy and Spain provided acute and convalescent COVID-19 samples. Sample material is recorded as cDNA or gDNA derived from T cells, B-cell-depleted T cells, or PBMCs.

Germline V gene sequence: CDR1 SNHLY, CDR2 FYNNEI. The V gene end was trimmed by 7 bases and the J gene end by 8 bases; junction bases not matched to a gene: 10. The CDR3 has 14 amino acids. This sequence originates from an elderly man in a cohort sampled during active COVID-19. Sequenced material: peripheral blood. The chain links TRBV2 to TRBJ1-4, with 7 bases aligning to TRBD1. The DNA for the CDR3 is TGTGCCAGCAACCCCACAGGGGTACGAGAAAAACTGTTTTTT. Translation: CASNPTGVREKLFF.